This is a list of T cell receptor beta chains from one sample in a study of human T cells and chemical hapten exposure. TCRdb called the RACE reads again in MiXCR, with one record for every CDR3 protein. The repertoire holds roughly 150,000 distinct CDR3 sequences, with about a quarter as singletons. The starting material was whole blood, obtained in connection with sensitization to the hapten diphenylcyclopropenone (DPC). The receptors derive from a young woman with alopecia areata. Some clones in this sample may be carry-over from other donors' samples. The CDR3 runs from the conserved cysteine through the conserved F or W. A D gene is named only where the DNA matches it firmly. Clone size appears in some rows only: once, few, many, or a class for an expanded clone.

j_gene,d_gene,len,abundance,v_gene,CDR3aa,CDR3nt
TRBJ2-3,TRBD2,16,.,TRBV5-1,CASSSGLAGVTDTQYF,TGCGCCAGCAGTTCTGGACTAGCGGGAGTCACAGATACGCAGTATTTT
TRBJ1-2,.,14,few,TRBV27,CASSFTQQAPGYTF,TGTGCCAGCAGTTTCACGCAACAGGCACCTGGGTACACCTTC
TRBJ1-1,TRBD1,13,many,TRBV6-2/TRBV6-3,CASSDRENTEAFF,TGTGCCAGCTCGGACAGGGAGAACACTGAAGCTTTCTTT
TRBJ1-2,TRBD1,14,few,TRBV24-1,CATSERDRERGYTF,TGTGCCACCAGTGAGCGGGACAGGGAGAGGGGCTACACCTTC
TRBJ2-5,.,15,.,TRBV7-9,CASSPRRAVQETQYF,TGTGCCAGCAGCCCTAGGAGGGCGGTCCAAGAGACCCAGTACTTC
TRBJ2-7,TRBD1,16,.,TRBV5-1,CASSFNPGQGLYEQYF,TGCGCCAGCAGCTTTAATCCGGGACAGGGACTCTACGAGCAGTACTTC
TRBJ2-7,.,11,many,TRBV7-9,CASIGRGEQYF,TGTGCCAGCATTGGCAGGGGCGAGCAGTACTTC
TRBJ2-7,.,14,few,TRBV5-1,CASSLKGVSYEQYF,TGCGCCAGCAGCCTAAAGGGGGTTTCCTACGAGCAGTACTTC
TRBJ2-1,.,12,few,TRBV2,CASSEAWNEQFF,TGTGCCAGCAGTGAAGCCTGGAATGAGCAGTTCTTC
TRBJ2-5,.,13,.,TRBV15,CATSRRGAETQYF,TGTGCCACCAGCAGAAGGGGGGCAGAGACCCAGTACTTC
TRBJ2-7,TRBD1,15,many,TRBV7-2,CASSLAGQSAYEQYF,TGTGCCAGCAGCTTAGCGGGACAGAGCGCCTACGAGCAGTACTTC
TRBJ2-2,.,14,many,TRBV4-2,CASSQGGESGELFF,TGTGCCAGCAGCCAAGGGGGCGAGTCCGGGGAGCTGTTTTTT
TRBJ1-6,TRBD1,17,.,TRBV7-2,CASSFTSSGQGNSPLHF,TGTGCCAGCAGCTTCACCTCATCCGGACAGGGGAATTCACCCCTCCACTTT
TRBJ1-5,.,13,.,TRBV6-5,CASSAAVNQPQHF,TGTGCCAGTTCGGCGGCCGTAAATCAGCCCCAGCATTTT
TRBJ2-6,TRBD1,19,.,TRBV12-3/TRBV12-4,CASSFKTGKIGSGANVLTF,TGTGCCAGCAGTTTTAAGACAGGGAAGATCGGTTCTGGGGCCAACGTCCTGACTTTC
TRBJ2-2,TRBD2,17,.,TRBV7-3,CASSRGLAGSGTGELFF,TGTGCCAGCAGCCGGGGACTAGCTGGGTCAGGGACCGGGGAGCTGTTTTTT
TRBJ2-1,TRBD2,12,.,TRBV29-1,CSVGLAGNEQFF,TGCAGCGTGGGACTAGCGGGGAATGAGCAGTTCTTC
TRBJ1-5,.,12,few,TRBV20-1,CSAVTGNQPQHF,TGCAGTGCTGTCACAGGCAATCAGCCCCAGCATTTT
TRBJ2-4,.,13,.,TRBV4-3,CASSQGPRDIQYF,TGCGCCAGCAGCCAAGGCCCCAGGGACATTCAGTACTTC
TRBJ2-1,TRBD2,13,few,TRBV29-1,CSLREGPYNEQFF,TGCAGCCTAAGGGAGGGCCCCTACAATGAGCAGTTCTTC
TRBJ1-1,.,16,.,TRBV6-2/TRBV6-3,CASSTQGSFLNTEAFF,TGTGCCAGCAGCACCCAGGGATCTTTTTTGAACACTGAAGCTTTCTTT
TRBJ2-7,.,11,once,TRBV29-1,CSVGKTYEQYF,TGCAGCGTTGGGAAGACCTACGAGCAGTACTTC